A single TCR beta chain is shown here with its context. This specimen belongs to a study of cytomegalovirus exposure and HLA in healthy donors. TCRdb's copy holds only in-frame clones and misses some; the assay was immunoSEQ multiplex PCR. The repertoire includes about 110,000 clones, under 97% of them detected once, and 0.67% sits in the top ten. Germline V gene sequence: CDR1 SNHLY, CDR2 FYNNEI. The CDR3 totals 15 residues. The J segment lost 0 bases and the V segment lost 6 bases, leaving 6 bases of the junction unmatched. Sequencing was carried out using PBMCs. This chain uses TRBV2 with TRBJ2-7; TRBD1 aligns across 9 bases. This sequence originates from a woman aged 18-29 years in good health and CMV-seronegative. This CDR3 is CASRAGTGSSYEQYF. The CDR3 DNA reads as TGTGCCAGCAGGGCCGGGACAGGGTCCTCCTACGAGCAGTACTTC.